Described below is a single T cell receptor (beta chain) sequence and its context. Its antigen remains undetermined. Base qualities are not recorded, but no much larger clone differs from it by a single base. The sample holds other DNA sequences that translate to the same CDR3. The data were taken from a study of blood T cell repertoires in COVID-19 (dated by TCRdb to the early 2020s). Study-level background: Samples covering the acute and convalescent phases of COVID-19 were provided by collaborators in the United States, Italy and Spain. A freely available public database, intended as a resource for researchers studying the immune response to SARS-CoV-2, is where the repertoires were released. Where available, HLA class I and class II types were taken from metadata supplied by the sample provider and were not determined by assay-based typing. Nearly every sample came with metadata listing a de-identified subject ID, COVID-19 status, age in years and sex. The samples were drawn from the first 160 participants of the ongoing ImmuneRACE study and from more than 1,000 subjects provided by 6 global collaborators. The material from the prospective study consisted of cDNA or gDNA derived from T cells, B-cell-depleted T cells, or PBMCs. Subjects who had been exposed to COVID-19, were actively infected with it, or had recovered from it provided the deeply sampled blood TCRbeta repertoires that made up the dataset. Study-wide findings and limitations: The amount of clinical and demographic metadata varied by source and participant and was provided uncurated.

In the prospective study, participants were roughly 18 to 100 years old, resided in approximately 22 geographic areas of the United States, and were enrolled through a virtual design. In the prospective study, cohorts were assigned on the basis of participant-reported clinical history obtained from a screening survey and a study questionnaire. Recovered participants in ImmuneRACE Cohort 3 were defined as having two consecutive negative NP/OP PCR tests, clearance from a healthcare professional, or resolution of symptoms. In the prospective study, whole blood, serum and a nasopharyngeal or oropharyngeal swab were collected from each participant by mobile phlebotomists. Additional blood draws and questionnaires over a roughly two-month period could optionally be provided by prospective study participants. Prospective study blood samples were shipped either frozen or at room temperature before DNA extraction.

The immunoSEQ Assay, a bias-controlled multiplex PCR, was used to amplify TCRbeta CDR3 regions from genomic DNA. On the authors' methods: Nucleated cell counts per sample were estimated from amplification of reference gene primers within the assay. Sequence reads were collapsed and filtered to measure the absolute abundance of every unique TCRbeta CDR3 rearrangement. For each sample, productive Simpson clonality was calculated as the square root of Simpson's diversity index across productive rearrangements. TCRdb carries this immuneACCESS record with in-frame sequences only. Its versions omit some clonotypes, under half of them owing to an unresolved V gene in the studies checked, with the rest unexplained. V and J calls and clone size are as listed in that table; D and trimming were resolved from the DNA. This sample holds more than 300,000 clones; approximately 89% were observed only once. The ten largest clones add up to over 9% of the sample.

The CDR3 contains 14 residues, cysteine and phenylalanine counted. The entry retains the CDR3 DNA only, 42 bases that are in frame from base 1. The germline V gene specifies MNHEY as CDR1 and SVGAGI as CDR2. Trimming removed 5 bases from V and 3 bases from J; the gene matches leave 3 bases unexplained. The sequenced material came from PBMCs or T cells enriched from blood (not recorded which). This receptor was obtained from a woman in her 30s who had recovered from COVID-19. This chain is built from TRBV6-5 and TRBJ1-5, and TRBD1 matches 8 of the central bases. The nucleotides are TGTGCCAGCAGTCTGGGACAGGTCAATCAGCCCCAGCATTTT. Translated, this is CASSLGQVNQPQHF.